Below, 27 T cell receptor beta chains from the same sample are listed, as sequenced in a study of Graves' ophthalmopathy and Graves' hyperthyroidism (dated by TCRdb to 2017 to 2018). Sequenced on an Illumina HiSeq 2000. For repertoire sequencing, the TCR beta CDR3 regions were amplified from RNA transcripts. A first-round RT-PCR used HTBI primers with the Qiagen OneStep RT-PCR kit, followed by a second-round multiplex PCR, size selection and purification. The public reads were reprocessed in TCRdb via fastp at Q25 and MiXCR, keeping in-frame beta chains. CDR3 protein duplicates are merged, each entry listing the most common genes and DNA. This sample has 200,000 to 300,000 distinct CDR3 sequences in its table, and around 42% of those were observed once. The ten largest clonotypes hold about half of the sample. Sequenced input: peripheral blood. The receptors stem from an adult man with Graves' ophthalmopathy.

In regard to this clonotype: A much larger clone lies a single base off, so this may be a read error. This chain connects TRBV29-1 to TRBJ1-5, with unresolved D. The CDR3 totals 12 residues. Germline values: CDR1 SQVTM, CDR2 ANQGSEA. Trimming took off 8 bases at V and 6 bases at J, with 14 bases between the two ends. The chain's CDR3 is CSICPVVQPQHF. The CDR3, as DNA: TGCAGCATATGTCCGGTGGTTCAGCCCCAGCATTTT.

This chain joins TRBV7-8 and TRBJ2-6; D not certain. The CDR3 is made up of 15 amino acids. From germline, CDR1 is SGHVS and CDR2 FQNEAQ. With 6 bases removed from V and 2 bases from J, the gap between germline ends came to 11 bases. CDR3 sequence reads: CASRVTRTGANVLTF. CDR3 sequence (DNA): TGTGCCAGCAGAGTAACAAGGACTGGGGCCAACGTCCTGACTTTC.

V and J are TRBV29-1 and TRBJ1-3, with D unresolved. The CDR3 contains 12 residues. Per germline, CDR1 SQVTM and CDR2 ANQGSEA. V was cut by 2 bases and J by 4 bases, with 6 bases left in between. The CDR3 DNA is TGCAGCGTTGAACGGGCGGGAAACACCATATATTTT. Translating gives CSVERAGNTIYF.

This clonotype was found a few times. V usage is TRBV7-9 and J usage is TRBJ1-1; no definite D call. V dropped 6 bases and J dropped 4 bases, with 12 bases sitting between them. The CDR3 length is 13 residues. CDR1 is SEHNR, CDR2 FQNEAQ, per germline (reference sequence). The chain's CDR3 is CASRQQEGTEAFF. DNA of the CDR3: TGTGCCAGCAGGCAGCAGGAAGGCACTGAAGCTTTCTTT.

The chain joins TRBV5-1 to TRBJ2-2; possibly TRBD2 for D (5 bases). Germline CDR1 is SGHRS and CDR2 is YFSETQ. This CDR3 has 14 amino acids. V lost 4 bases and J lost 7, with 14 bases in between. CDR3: CASSPRGQDGELFF. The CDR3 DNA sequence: TGCGCCAGCAGCCCCCGAGGGCAAGACGGGGAGCTGTTTTTT.

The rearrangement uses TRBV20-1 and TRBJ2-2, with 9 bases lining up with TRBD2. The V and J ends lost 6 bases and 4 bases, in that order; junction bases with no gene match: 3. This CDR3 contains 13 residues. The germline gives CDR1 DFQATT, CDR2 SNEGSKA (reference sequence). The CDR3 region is CSAFSGSTGELFF. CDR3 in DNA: TGCAGTGCATTTAGCGGGAGCACCGGGGAGCTGTTTTTT.

This chain's CDR3 is CASSPGRGHYGYTF. The CDR3 nucleotides read TGTGCCAGCAGCCCCGGTCGGGGTCACTATGGCTACACCTTC. The genes are TRBV7-9 and TRBJ1-2; no definite D call. V dropped 5 bases and J dropped 3 bases, with 13 bases sitting between them. CDR3 size: 14 residues. Germline V gene data show CDR1 as SEHNR and CDR2 as FQNEAQ (reference sequence). The complete variable domain, with remaining parts taken from reference TRBV7-9 and TRBJ1-2, reads DTGVSQNPRHKITKRGQNVTFRCDPISEHNRLYWYRQTLGQGPEFLTYFQNEAQLEKSRLLSDRFSAERPKGSFSTLEIQRTEQGDSAMYLCASSPGRGHYGYTFGSGTRLTVV.

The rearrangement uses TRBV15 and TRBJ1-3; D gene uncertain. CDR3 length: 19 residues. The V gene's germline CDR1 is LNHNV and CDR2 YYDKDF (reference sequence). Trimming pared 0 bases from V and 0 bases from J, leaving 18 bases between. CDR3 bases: TGTGCCACCAGCAGAGATTTACCCCGGGAACTCGCCTCTGGAAACACCATATATTTT. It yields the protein CATSRDLPRELASGNTIYF.

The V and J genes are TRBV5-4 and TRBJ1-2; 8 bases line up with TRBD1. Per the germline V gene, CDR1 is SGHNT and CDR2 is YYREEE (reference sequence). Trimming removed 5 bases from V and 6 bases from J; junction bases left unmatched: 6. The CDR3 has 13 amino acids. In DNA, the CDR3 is TGTGCCAGCAGAGATGGGACAGGTGATGGCTACACCTTC. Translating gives CASRDGTGDGYTF.

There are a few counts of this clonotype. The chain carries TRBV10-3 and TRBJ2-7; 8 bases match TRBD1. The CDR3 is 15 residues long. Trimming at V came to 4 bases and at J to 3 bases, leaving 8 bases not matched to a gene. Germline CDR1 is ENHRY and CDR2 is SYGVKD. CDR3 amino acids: CAISGEDRVSYEQYF. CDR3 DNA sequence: TGTGCCATCAGTGGGGAGGACAGGGTTAGCTACGAGCAGTACTTC.

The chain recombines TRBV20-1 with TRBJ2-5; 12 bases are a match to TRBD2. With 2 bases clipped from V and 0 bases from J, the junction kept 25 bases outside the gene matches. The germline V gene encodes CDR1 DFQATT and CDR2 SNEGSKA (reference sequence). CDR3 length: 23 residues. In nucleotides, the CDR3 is TGCAGTGCTAGACGCTACCCGGATGACTCGGACCGACTAGCGGGAGTGTACCAAGAGACCCAGTACTTC. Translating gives CSARRYPDDSDRLAGVYQETQYF.

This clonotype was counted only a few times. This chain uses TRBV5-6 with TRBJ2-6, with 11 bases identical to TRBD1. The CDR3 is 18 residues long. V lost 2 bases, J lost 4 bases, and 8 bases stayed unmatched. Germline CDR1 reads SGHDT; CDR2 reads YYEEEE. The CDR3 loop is CASSLRGQGAKGANVLTF. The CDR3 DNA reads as TGTGCCAGCAGCTTACGTGGACAGGGGGCCAAGGGGGCCAACGTCCTGACTTTC.

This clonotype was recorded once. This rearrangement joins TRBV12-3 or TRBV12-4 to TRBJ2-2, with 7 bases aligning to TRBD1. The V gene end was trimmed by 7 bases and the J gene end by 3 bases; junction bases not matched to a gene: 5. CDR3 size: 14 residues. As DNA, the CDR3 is TGTGCCAGCACCAAGGACAGGTACACCGGGGAGCTGTTTTTT. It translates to CASTKDRYTGELFF.

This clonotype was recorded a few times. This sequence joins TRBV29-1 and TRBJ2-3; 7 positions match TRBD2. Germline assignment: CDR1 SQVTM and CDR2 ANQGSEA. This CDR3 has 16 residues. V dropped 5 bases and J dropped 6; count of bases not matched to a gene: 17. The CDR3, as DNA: TGCAGCGTTAACGGTGCTCTAGCGGAGCCGGAGGATACGCAGTATTTT. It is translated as CSVNGALAEPEDTQYF.

DNA of the CDR3: TGTGCCAGCAGCCAAGTTTACAGGACAGAACCTTTCTTT. It yields the protein CASSQVYRTEPFF. V is TRBV9 and J is TRBJ1-1; D might be TRBD1 (6 bases). V lost 4 bases and J lost 12, with 19 bases in between. This CDR3 spans 13 amino acids. Germline CDR1 is SGDLS and CDR2 is YYNGEE.

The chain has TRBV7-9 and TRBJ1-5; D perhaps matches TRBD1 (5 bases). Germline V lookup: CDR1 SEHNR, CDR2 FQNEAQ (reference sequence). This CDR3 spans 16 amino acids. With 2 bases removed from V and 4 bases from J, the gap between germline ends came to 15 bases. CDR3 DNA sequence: TGTGCCAGCAGCTTAATTTTGTCAGGGATGAATCAGCCCCAGCATTTT. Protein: CASSLILSGMNQPQHF.

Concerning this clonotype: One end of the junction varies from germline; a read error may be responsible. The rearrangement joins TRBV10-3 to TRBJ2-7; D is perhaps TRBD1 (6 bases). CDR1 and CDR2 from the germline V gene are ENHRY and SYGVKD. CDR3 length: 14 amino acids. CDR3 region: CASSTGTRPYEQYF. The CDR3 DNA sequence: TGTGCCAGCAGTACCGGGACACGACCCTACGAGCAGTACTTC.

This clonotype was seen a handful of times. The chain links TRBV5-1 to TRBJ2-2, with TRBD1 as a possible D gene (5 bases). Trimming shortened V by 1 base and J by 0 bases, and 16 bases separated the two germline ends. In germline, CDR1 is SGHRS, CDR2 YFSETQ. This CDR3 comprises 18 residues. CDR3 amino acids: CASSLNIRGSTNTGELFF. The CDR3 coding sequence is TGCGCCAGCAGCTTGAATATTAGGGGCAGTACGAACACCGGGGAGCTGTTTTTT.

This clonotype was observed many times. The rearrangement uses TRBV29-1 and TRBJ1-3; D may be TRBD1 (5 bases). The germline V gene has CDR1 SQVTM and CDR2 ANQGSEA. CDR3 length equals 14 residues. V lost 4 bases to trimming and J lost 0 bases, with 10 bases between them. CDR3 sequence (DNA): TGCAGCGTTGTTCAGGGTTCCTCTGGAAACACCATATATTTT. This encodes CSVVQGSSGNTIYF.

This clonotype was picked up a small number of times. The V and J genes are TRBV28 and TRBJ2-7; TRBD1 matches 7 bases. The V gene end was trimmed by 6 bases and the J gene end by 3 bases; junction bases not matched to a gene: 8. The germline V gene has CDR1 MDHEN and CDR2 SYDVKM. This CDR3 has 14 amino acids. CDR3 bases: TGTGCCAGCAGAGCGGACAGGTCAAACTACGAGCAGTACTTC. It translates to CASRADRSNYEQYF.

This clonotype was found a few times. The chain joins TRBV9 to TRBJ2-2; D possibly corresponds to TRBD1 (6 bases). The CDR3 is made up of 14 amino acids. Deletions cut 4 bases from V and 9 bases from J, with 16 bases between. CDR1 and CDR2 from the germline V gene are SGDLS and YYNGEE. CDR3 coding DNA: TGTGCCAGCAGCCCCGGGACATTGGGCCGGGAGCTGTTTTTT. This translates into CASSPGTLGRELFF.

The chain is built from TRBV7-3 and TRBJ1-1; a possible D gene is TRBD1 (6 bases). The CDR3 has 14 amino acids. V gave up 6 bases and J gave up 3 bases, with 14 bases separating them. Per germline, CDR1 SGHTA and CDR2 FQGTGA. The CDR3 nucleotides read TGTGCCAGCAGTTACGGGGGGCGAGACACTGAAGCTTTCTTT. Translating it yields CASSYGGRDTEAFF.

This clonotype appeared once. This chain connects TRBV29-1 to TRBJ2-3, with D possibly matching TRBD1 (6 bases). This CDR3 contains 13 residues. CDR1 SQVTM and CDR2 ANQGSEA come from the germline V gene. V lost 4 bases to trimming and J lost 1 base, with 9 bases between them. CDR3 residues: CSVVPGGTDTQYF. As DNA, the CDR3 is TGCAGCGTTGTCCCAGGGGGCACAGATACGCAGTATTTT.

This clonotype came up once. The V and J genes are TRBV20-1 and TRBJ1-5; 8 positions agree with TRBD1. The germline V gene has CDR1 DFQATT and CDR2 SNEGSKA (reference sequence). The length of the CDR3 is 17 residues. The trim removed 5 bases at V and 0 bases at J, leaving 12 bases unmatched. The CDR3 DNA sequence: TGCAGTGCTTTCGGGACCAGGGGGCCCAATAGCAATCAGCCCCAGCATTTT. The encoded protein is CSAFGTRGPNSNQPQHF.

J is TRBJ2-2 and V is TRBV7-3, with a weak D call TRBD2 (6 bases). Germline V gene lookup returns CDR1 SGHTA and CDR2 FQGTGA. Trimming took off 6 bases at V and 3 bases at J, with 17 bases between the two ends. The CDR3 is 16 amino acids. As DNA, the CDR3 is TGTGCCAGCAGTCTGACGGGAGTTGGGCACACCGGGGAGCTGTTTTTT. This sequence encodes CASSLTGVGHTGELFF. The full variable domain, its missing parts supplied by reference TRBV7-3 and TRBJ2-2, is GAGVSQTPSNKVTEKGKYVELRCDPISGHTALYWYRQSLGQGPEFLIYFQGTGAADDSGLPNDRFFAVRPEGSVSTLKIQRTERGDSAVYLCASSLTGVGHTGELFFGEGSRLTVL.

The CDR3 loop is CASSLFAGGANVLTF. For the CDR3, the DNA is TGTGCCAGCAGCTTATTCGCGGGGGGGGCCAACGTCCTGACTTTC. This sequence joins TRBV7-8 and TRBJ2-6; tentatively, D is TRBD2 (6 bases). Trimming stripped 2 bases from V and 4 bases from J, with 9 bases between. Germline CDR1 SGHVS, CDR2 FQNEAQ. The CDR3 covers 15 residues.

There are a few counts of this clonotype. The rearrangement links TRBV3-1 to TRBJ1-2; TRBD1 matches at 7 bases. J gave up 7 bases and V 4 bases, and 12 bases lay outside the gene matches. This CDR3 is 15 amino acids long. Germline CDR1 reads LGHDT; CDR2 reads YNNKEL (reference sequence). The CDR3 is CASSRSIQGGGGYTF. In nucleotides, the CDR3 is TGTGCCAGCAGCCGCAGTATTCAGGGGGGCGGTGGCTACACCTTC.